Below, one T cell receptor (beta chain) is given with its context. Seattle-derived patients entered the study during active infection and were followed longitudinally. This sample was taken from a study of blood T cell repertoires in COVID-19. Across the whole study: Italy, Spain and the United States were the sources of the convalescent and acute COVID-19 samples.

In germline, CDR1 is SGHRS, CDR2 YFSETQ. The V and J ends lost 5 bases and 5 bases respectively, with 11 bases between them. The CDR3 is made up of 13 amino acids. In the study's own analysis: Amplified reference gene primers provided the basis for estimating nucleated cell counts. Only in-frame clones appear in the TCRdb table, and some are missing; sequencing was by immunoSEQ multiplex PCR. Clonal size and the V and J genes are those of that table, whereas D and trimming came from the DNA. The sample lists 140,000 or so clones, roughly three quarters occurring once. The chain uses TRBV5-1 and TRBJ2-1, with TRBD1 as a possible D gene (5 bases). Sequencing input: peripheral blood. The clonotype was recovered from a woman between 65 and 79 years old with COVID-19, enrolled during active disease. The CDR3 DNA is TGCGCCAGCAGACGTGACAGAAACAATGAGCAGTTCTTC. Protein product: CASRRDRNNEQFF.